Presented here are 10 T cell receptor beta chains from one specimen sequenced in a study of T cell responses to AZD1222 COVID-19 vaccine. Profiled with immunoSEQ multiplex PCR; TCRdb holds only in-frame clones, not every one. The sample comprises approximately 190,000 clones, roughly 88% of which are singletons, and over 0.75% rests with the top ten. Sample: peripheral blood, taken on day 0 of AZD1222 vaccination. The source of these receptors is an adult in good health.

The chain combines TRBV11-2 with TRBJ1-1, with 7 bases lining up with TRBD1. CDR3 length equals 15 residues. V dropped 3 bases and J dropped 4; count of bases not matched to a gene: 8. CDR1 and CDR2 from the germline V gene are SGHAT and FQNNGV. The CDR3 nucleotides read TGTGCCAGCAGCTTCCTTGAGGGGGCAGGCACTGAAGCTTTCTTT. Translating gives CASSFLEGAGTEAFF.

This chain links TRBV14 with TRBJ2-7; a weak D match, TRBD2 (6 bases). Germline values: CDR1 SGHDN, CDR2 FVKESK. Trimming stripped 4 bases from V and 3 bases from J, with 16 bases between. This CDR3 contains 15 residues. The CDR3 reads CASSLRDSTYYEQYF. DNA of the CDR3: TGTGCCAGCAGCCTCCGGGACTCAACCTACTACGAGCAGTACTTC.

The J gene is TRBJ2-7, the V gene TRBV4-1, with a tentative D call TRBD2 (5 bases). Trimming left V 0 bases short and J 3 bases short, with 12 bases between. CDR3 length: 15 residues. Germline values: CDR1 MGHRA, CDR2 YSYEKL. The CDR3 DNA sequence: TGCGCCAGCAGCCAAGATCCCCTAGCTAACTACGAGCAGTACTTC. The encoded protein is CASSQDPLANYEQYF.

The J gene is TRBJ2-1, the V gene TRBV27; 8 bases agree with TRBD2. There are 17 residues in the CDR3. Germline loops: CDR1 MNHEY, CDR2 SMNVEV (reference sequence). V shed 8 bases and J 2 bases; nucleotides not matched to a gene: 14. CDR3 residues: CASVLSPLAGAYNEQFF. As DNA, the CDR3 is TGTGCCAGCGTCCTCTCCCCTCTAGCGGGCGCCTACAATGAGCAGTTCTTC.

V and J are TRBV15 and TRBJ2-4; D is possibly TRBD1 or TRBD2 (5 bases each). CDR3 length: 16 amino acids. CDR1 is LNHNV, CDR2 YYDKDF, per germline (reference sequence). The V end was cut by 3 bases, the J end by 9 bases, with 21 bases between. The CDR3 bases are TGTGCCACCAGCAGTGTGGATGGGACGTCGACGGGCATTCAGTACTTC. It yields the protein CATSSVDGTSTGIQYF.

This rearrangement joins TRBV27 to TRBJ2-1; 9 nucleotides match TRBD1. The CDR3 has 16 amino acids. Unmatched junction bases numbered 4, after V lost 2 bases and J lost 2 bases. The germline V gene has CDR1 MNHEY and CDR2 SMNVEV (reference sequence). For the CDR3, the DNA is TGTGCCAGCAGTTTACAACAGGGGGCCGCCTACAATGAGCAGTTCTTC. Protein product: CASSLQQGAAYNEQFF.

CDR3 sequence (DNA): TGTGCCAGCATTAGAGCAGGGGAATGCTGCGGGGCCAACGTCCTGACTTTC. Its protein is CASIRAGECCGANVLTF. The V call is TRBV21-1, the J call TRBJ2-6; TRBD1, the table's D call, lacks a check against the DNA. TRBV21-1 is marked as a pseudogene. CDR3 length: 17 residues.

The chain carries TRBV27 and TRBJ1-1; D ambiguous. CDR1 and CDR2 from the germline V gene are MNHEY and SMNVEV (reference sequence). This CDR3 has 15 amino acids. V lost 5 bases, J lost 4 bases, and 17 bases lay in between. The CDR3 is CASSRRFFGSTEAFF. CDR3 coding DNA: TGTGCCAGCAGTCGGCGGTTTTTCGGGAGCACTGAAGCTTTCTTT.

The rearrangement links TRBV7-9 to TRBJ1-6; 9 bases are shared with TRBD1. CDR1 is SEHNR and CDR2 is FQNEAQ in the germline V gene (reference sequence). The J segment lost 10 bases and the V segment lost 5 bases, leaving 9 bases of the junction unmatched. This CDR3 spans 15 amino acids. Here the CDR3 reads CASSPPDRGSSPLHF. Here the CDR3 DNA reads TGTGCCAGCAGCCCGCCGGACAGGGGCTCCTCACCCCTCCACTTT.

The chain is built from TRBV5-6 and TRBJ1-4; weak D call: TRBD1 (6 bases). The germline gives CDR1 SGHDT, CDR2 YYEEEE. V lost 6 bases to trimming and J lost 4 bases, with 16 bases between them. CDR3 length equals 15 residues. DNA for the CDR3: TGTGCCAGCACCCTACGGGGGGCGCGTAATGAAAAACTGTTTTTT. Translation: CASTLRGARNEKLFF.